Below, 30 T cell receptor beta chains from the same sample are listed, as sequenced in a study of T cell changes during pregnancy in multiple sclerosis. Sequencing was performed with immunoSEQ multiplex PCR; in TCRdb, only in-frame clones are kept and a portion is missing. The sample consists of around 92,000 clones, about 93% of them appearing once. Sequences were derived from peripheral blood, sampled in the first trimester of pregnancy. The receptor set was obtained from a female donor with multiple sclerosis, enrolled in a pregnancy study.

The rearrangement links TRBV11-1 to TRBJ1-1, with D possibly TRBD1 on 6 matching bases. The CDR3 runs 15 residues. The germline gives CDR1 SGHAT, CDR2 FQDESV (reference sequence). Trimming took off 5 bases at V and 4 bases at J, with 17 bases between the two ends. CDR3 region: CASSITDRLGTEAFF. DNA of the CDR3: TGTGCCAGCAGCATAACGGACAGATTGGGCACTGAAGCTTTCTTT.

CDR3 protein: CASSLRGTEAFF. In DNA, the CDR3 is TGTGCCAGCAGCTTAAGGGGGACCGAAGCTTTCTTT. The chain is built from TRBV7-9 and TRBJ1-1; D is perhaps TRBD1 (6 bases). CDR3 length: 12 residues. V was cut by 2 bases and J by 8 bases, with 9 bases left in between. The germline CDR1 and CDR2 sequences are SEHNR and FQNEAQ (reference sequence).

The chain couples TRBV6-1 to TRBJ2-1; 10 bases match TRBD2. With 5 bases clipped from V and 3 bases from J, the junction kept 4 bases outside the gene matches. CDR1 is MNHNS, CDR2 SASEGT, per germline. CDR3 length: 15 residues. This chain's CDR3 is CASSPERGGYNEQFF. CDR3 nucleotides: TGTGCCAGCAGTCCTGAGCGGGGGGGCTACAATGAGCAGTTCTTC.

The chain couples TRBV6-5 to TRBJ1-2; D gene ambiguous. The CDR3 sequence is 12 residues long. V was trimmed by 3 bases and J by 1 base, leaving 3 bases between them. Per the germline V gene, CDR1 is MNHEY and CDR2 is SVGAGI. The CDR3 DNA follows: TGTGCCAGCAGTTATAATAACTATGGCTACACCTTC. Its translation: CASSYNNYGYTF.

V usage is TRBV15 and J usage is TRBJ2-5; maybe TRBD2 (6 bases). Trimming removed 4 bases at V and 5 bases at J, with 17 bases between. This CDR3 is 15 amino acids long. Germline V gives CDR1 LNHNV, CDR2 YYDKDF (reference sequence). The CDR3 sequence is CATSTDRGRGETQYF. DNA for the CDR3: TGTGCCACCAGCACTGATAGAGGGCGGGGCGAGACCCAGTACTTC.

V usage is TRBV7-9 and J usage is TRBJ1-2; tentative D call: TRBD1 (5 bases). Germline lookup yields CDR1 SEHNR and CDR2 FQNEAQ (reference sequence). This CDR3 comprises 16 residues. Trimming left V 1 base short and J 3 bases short, with 15 bases between. CDR3 region: CASSLVEGRPYYGYTF. In DNA, the CDR3 is TGTGCCAGCAGCTTAGTAGAGGGGAGGCCTTACTATGGCTACACCTTC.

The chain joins TRBV6-6 to TRBJ2-5; no definite D call. This CDR3 comprises 12 residues. The V and J ends lost 2 bases and 5 bases respectively, with 6 bases between them. Germline V CDR1 and CDR2: MNHNY, SVGAGI (reference sequence). CDR3 amino acids: CASSYARETQYF. The DNA of the CDR3 is TGTGCCAGCAGTTACGCCCGGGAGACCCAGTACTTC.

In this sample, this clone turned up once. The chain recombines TRBV4-1 with TRBJ1-1, with unresolved D. Trimming removed 0 bases at V and 8 bases at J, with 13 bases between. The germline V gene encodes CDR1 MGHRA and CDR2 YSYEKL. This CDR3 has 14 amino acids. The CDR3 DNA is TGCGCCAGCAGCCAAGAACCGGAGCCCACCGAAGCTTTCTTT. Its protein product is CASSQEPEPTEAFF.

V is TRBV5-1 and J is TRBJ2-1; D might be TRBD2 (6 bases). Germline values: CDR1 SGHRS, CDR2 YFSETQ. V was clipped by 1 base and J by 3 bases, with 11 bases between them. CDR3 length: 15 residues. The CDR3 coding sequence is TGCGCCAGCAGCTTGCTCCCGGGGGACTACAATGAGCAGTTCTTC. Its translation: CASSLLPGDYNEQFF.

This rearrangement joins TRBV19 to TRBJ2-5; D is unresolved. CDR1 and CDR2 (germline): LNHDA, SQIVND (reference sequence). V was cut by 6 bases and J by 5 bases, with 16 bases left in between. This CDR3 is 14 amino acids long. Written as DNA, the CDR3 is TGTGCCAGTAGCCTCCTACCCAACGTGGAGACCCAGTACTTC. Amino acids: CASSLLPNVETQYF.

The rearrangement links TRBV4-1 to TRBJ1-2, with D possibly TRBD1 on 5 matching bases. This CDR3 comprises 15 residues. Trimming took 2 bases from V and 4 from J, leaving 14 bases between them. CDR1 and CDR2 from the germline V gene are MGHRA and YSYEKL. The CDR3 bases are TGCGCCAGCAGCCAATGGGCGGGGCAGGGCTATGGCTACACCTTC. This encodes CASSQWAGQGYGYTF.

Note on this clone: One end of the junction varies from germline; a read error may be responsible. Other nucleotide sequences in the sample specify the same CDR3. This chain connects TRBV5-6 to TRBJ1-2, with 10 bases aligning to TRBD1. This CDR3 spans 16 amino acids. CDR1 is SGHDT and CDR2 is YYEEEE in the germline V gene. In DNA form, the CDR3 reads TGTGCCAGTAGCTCCGGGACAGGGGCGCGAAGCTATGGCTACACCTTC. Translating it yields CASSSGTGARSYGYTF.

This clone appeared a single time. The chain uses TRBV6-1 and TRBJ1-1; D is unresolved. Per germline, CDR1 MNHNS and CDR2 SASEGT. The V gene lost 3 bases and the J gene lost 5 bases, with 16 bases spanning the gap. CDR3 size: 15 residues. The CDR3, as DNA: TGTGCCAGCAGTGAGACACCATATGTTGGGACTGAAGCTTTCTTT. This gives the protein CASSETPYVGTEAFF.

This chain's CDR3 is CASSLTAQGEETQYF. The CDR3 nucleotides read TGTGCCAGCAGCTTAACCGCTCAGGGTGAAGAGACCCAGTACTTC. The genes are TRBV7-9 and TRBJ2-5, with D possibly being TRBD1 (5 bases). V lost 2 bases, J lost 3 bases, and 13 bases lay in between. In germline, CDR1 is SEHNR, CDR2 FQNEAQ (reference sequence). The CDR3 totals 15 residues.

J is TRBJ2-2 and V is TRBV5-8; 8 bases map to TRBD2. V lost 7 bases to trimming and J lost 1 base; unmatched junction nucleotides: 12. In germline, CDR1 is SGHTS, CDR2 YDEGEE. The CDR3 loop spans 17 amino acids. The CDR3 is CASALGLAPLNTGELFF. The CDR3 DNA reads TGTGCCAGCGCCCTTGGACTAGCACCCTTGAACACCGGGGAGCTGTTTTTT.

The chain couples TRBV4-1 to TRBJ1-1; D may be TRBD1 (5 bases). Germline CDR1 and CDR2: MGHRA and YSYEKL. V was pared by 0 bases and J by 1 base, with 12 bases between. This CDR3 contains 16 residues. Here the CDR3 reads CASSQDYQGSNTEAFF. The CDR3 DNA reads as TGCGCCAGCAGCCAAGATTATCAGGGTTCGAACACTGAAGCTTTCTTT.

The sample holds a few counts of this clone. The chain uses TRBV5-4 and TRBJ2-7; perhaps TRBD1 as D (5 bases). V was cut by 0 bases and J by 1 base, with 8 bases left in between. CDR1 and CDR2 (germline): SGHNT, YYREEE (reference sequence). The CDR3 covers 14 residues. Here the CDR3 reads CASSLDRNSYEQYF. The CDR3 nucleotides are TGTGCCAGCAGCTTGGACAGGAATTCCTACGAGCAGTACTTC.

The chain carries TRBV10-3 and TRBJ2-4; D unresolved. There are 19 residues in the CDR3. Trimming pared 3 bases from V and 6 bases from J, leaving 27 bases between. The germline V gene encodes CDR1 ENHRY and CDR2 SYGVKD. The CDR3 sequence is CAISDPLGVESRGINIQYF. As DNA, the CDR3 is TGTGCCATCAGTGACCCCCTCGGCGTGGAGTCCAGAGGAATAAACATTCAGTACTTC.

The rearrangement uses TRBV5-1 and TRBJ2-5, with 9 positions matching TRBD2. The CDR3 covers 17 residues. Germline CDR1 and CDR2: SGHRS and YFSETQ. Trimming removed 2 bases from V and 5 bases from J; junction bases left unmatched: 13. As DNA, the CDR3 is TGCGCCAGCAGCTTCCCCCTGGGAGCGGGGGGCGTGGAGACCCAGTACTTC. Translated, it gives CASSFPLGAGGVETQYF. The whole variable domain, filled in from reference TRBV5-1 and TRBJ2-5, reads KAGVTQTPRYLIKTRGQQVTLSCSPISGHRSVSWYQQTPGQGLQFLFEYFSETQRNKGNFPGRFSGRQFSNSRSEMNVSTLELGDSALYLCASSFPLGAGGVETQYFGPGTRLLVL.

The chain is built from TRBV4-1 and TRBJ1-6, with TRBD1 matching 7 bases. V dropped 3 bases and J dropped 8; count of bases not matched to a gene: 10. The germline V gene encodes CDR1 MGHRA and CDR2 YSYEKL. The CDR3 contains 16 residues. CDR3 in DNA: TGCGCCAGCAGCCAGTTCATGACAGGGACCGATTCACCCCTCCACTTT. It yields the protein CASSQFMTGTDSPLHF.

The CDR3 DNA follows: TGTGCCAGCAGCGTAGTTGCAGGGAAAGGCTACACCTTC. Protein sequence: CASSVVAGKGYTF. The chain has TRBV9 and TRBJ1-2; tentative D call: TRBD1 (5 bases). With 0 bases removed from V and 8 bases from J, the gap between germline ends came to 11 bases. The CDR3 has 13 amino acids. From germline, CDR1 is SGDLS and CDR2 YYNGEE. Combining the CDR3 with reference TRBV9 and TRBJ1-2 gives the whole variable domain DSGVTQTPKHLITATGQRVTLRCSPRSGDLSVYWYQQSLDQGLQFLIQYYNGEERAKGNILERFSAQQFPDLHSELNLSSLELGDSALYFCASSVVAGKGYTFGSGTRLTVV.

The rearrangement joins TRBV19 to TRBJ1-1; D gene ambiguous. The CDR3 covers 14 residues. With 7 bases removed from V and 4 bases from J, the gap between germline ends came to 16 bases. The germline V gene encodes CDR1 LNHDA and CDR2 SQIVND (reference sequence). In DNA form, the CDR3 reads TGTGCCAGTACCCCGGGCCATGAGGGCACTGAAGCTTTCTTT. This sequence encodes CASTPGHEGTEAFF.

This clone was observed once. The genes are TRBV5-4 and TRBJ2-5; 13 bases align to TRBD2. The CDR3 sequence is 17 residues long. Germline lookup yields CDR1 SGHNT and CDR2 YYREEE (reference sequence). With 0 bases clipped from V and 4 bases from J, the junction kept 6 bases outside the gene matches. CDR3 in amino acids: CASSLGLAGGGGETQYF. The CDR3 region has the DNA TGTGCCAGCAGCTTGGGACTAGCGGGGGGAGGTGGAGAGACCCAGTACTTC.

The chain combines TRBV6-1 with TRBJ1-1; a weak D match, TRBD1 (6 bases). This CDR3 is 13 amino acids long. In germline, CDR1 is MNHNS, CDR2 SASEGT. Trimming took 11 bases from V and 1 from J, leaving 14 bases between them. CDR3 in DNA: TGTGCCGTCAGGACAGCACCGAACACTGAAGCTTTCTTT. Translation gives CAVRTAPNTEAFF.

The chain carries TRBV5-1 and TRBJ2-3, with D possibly matching TRBD2 (6 bases). Deletions cut 1 base from V and 2 bases from J, with 11 bases between. This CDR3 has 15 residues. CDR1 and CDR2 (germline): SGHRS, YFSETQ. CDR3 sequence reads: CASSLRGTFTDTQYF. CDR3 in DNA: TGCGCCAGCAGCTTGCGGGGGACGTTCACAGATACGCAGTATTTT.

The chain links TRBV4-1 to TRBJ1-2, with TRBD1 as a possible D gene (6 bases). Germline values: CDR1 MGHRA, CDR2 YSYEKL. The CDR3 runs 18 residues. The V gene lost 2 bases and the J gene lost 2 bases, with 21 bases spanning the gap. The CDR3 DNA reads as TGCGCCAGCAGCCAACCGATTGGGATTAGACAGGAAAACTATGGCTACACCTTC. Translation gives CASSQPIGIRQENYGYTF.

The chain recombines TRBV6-6 with TRBJ2-7; TRBD2 aligns across 9 bases. CDR1 is MNHNY and CDR2 is SVGAGI in the germline V gene (reference sequence). This CDR3 has 14 residues. V shed 5 bases and J 9 bases; nucleotides not matched to a gene: 11. The CDR3 loop reads CASSPSGGPLWQYF. The CDR3 bases are TGTGCCAGCAGTCCAAGCGGGGGGCCGTTGTGGCAGTACTTC.

V and J are TRBV5-4 and TRBJ2-3; no firm D call. The CDR3 has 13 residues. The germline V gene encodes CDR1 SGHNT and CDR2 YYREEE (reference sequence). V dropped 4 bases and J dropped 1 base, with 7 bases sitting between them. CDR3 residues: CASSRYGTDTQYF. The CDR3 DNA is TGTGCCAGCAGCCGCTATGGCACAGATACGCAGTATTTT.

The chain couples TRBV19 to TRBJ1-2; a possible D gene is TRBD1 (6 bases). Germline-derived CDR1 and CDR2 are LNHDA and SQIVND (reference sequence). The V end lost 6 bases, the J end lost 4 bases, and 12 bases lay between the germline ends. The CDR3 spans 13 residues. The CDR3 spells CASRGGAGYGYTF. As DNA, the CDR3 is TGTGCCAGTAGGGGGGGGGCGGGCTATGGCTACACCTTC.

The V gene is TRBV2, the J gene TRBJ1-4; 8 positions match TRBD1. J was trimmed by 2 bases and V by 6 bases; bases with no gene match: 5. From germline, CDR1 is SNHLY and CDR2 FYNNEI. This CDR3 contains 15 residues. The CDR3 is CASRKTGETNEKLFF. The CDR3 coding sequence is TGTGCCAGCAGAAAGACAGGGGAGACTAATGAAAAACTGTTTTTT. The full variable domain, completed using reference TRBV2 and TRBJ1-4, is EPEVTQTPSHQVTQMGQEVILRCVPISNHLYFYWYRQILGQKVEFLVSFYNNEISEKSEIFDDQFSVERPDGSNFTLKIRSTKLEDSAMYFCASRKTGETNEKLFFGSGTQLSVL.